The clone carrying this T cell receptor beta chain was observed a handful of times. Its specificity is unknown. At one end the junction does not follow the germline gene, possibly because of a read error. This entry belongs to a study of cytomegalovirus exposure and HLA in healthy donors. General observations from the study: With further analysis later on, most CMV-associated TCR beta chains appeared HLA-restricted. Later on, an analysis found that several of the most significant clusters appeared to be linked to common viral pathogens, which included parvovirus B19. Productive status was seen about 90% or about 30% of the time for most TCR beta V segments in an earlier analysis.

Per germline, CDR1 SEHNR and CDR2 FQNEAQ (reference sequence). The CDR3 has 15 amino acids. The PCR was carried out with 60 Vbeta primers and 13 Jbeta primers. This table comes from immunoSEQ multiplex PCR, and its TCRdb copy is limited to in-frame clones, with some not included. The sample lists more than 150,000 clones; approximately 80% were seen once. Among the donors, all were healthy bone marrow donors. V gene TRBV7-9 combines with J gene TRBJ2-1; TRBD1 aligns across 10 bases. The specimen sequenced was PBMCs. This clonotype was obtained from a girl aged 5 to 17 in good health and CMV-seropositive. For the CDR3, the DNA is TGTGCCAGCACCCAGACAGGGGGCTCCAACAATGAGCAGTTCTTC. Its protein product is CASTQTGGSNNEQFF.